The 5 T cell receptor beta chains listed next were all sequenced from one sample in a study of shared clonotypes between healthy human individuals. CD45RO-negative, CCR7-selected cells formed the naive CD8 fraction, which excluded terminally differentiated effector memory CD45RA+ cells. Produced via immunoSEQ multiplex PCR; TCRdb's table is partial and in-frame only. The profile shows 2 million to 2.5 million clones, about 95% of them singletons. The source material was naive CD8+ T cells sorted from blood. These TCRs come from a man between 18 and 29 years old in good health.

V usage is TRBV9 and J usage is TRBJ2-2; 7 bases agree with TRBD1. V dropped 0 bases and J dropped 7; count of bases not matched to a gene: 12. Germline V gene data show CDR1 as SGDLS and CDR2 as YYNGEE. This CDR3 spans 17 amino acids. In nucleotides, the CDR3 is TGTGCCAGCAGCGTAGGAAGGGACAGTTACCAGCACGGGGAGCTGTTTTTT. This gives the protein CASSVGRDSYQHGELFF.

CDR3 sequence: CASSSTSGSVGDTQYF. In DNA form, the CDR3 reads TGTGCCAGCAGCTCGACTAGCGGGAGCGTGGGTGATACGCAGTATTTT. The chain is built from TRBV7-8 and TRBJ2-3; 12 nucleotides agree with TRBD2. This CDR3 has 16 residues. The J segment lost 6 bases and the V segment lost 4 bases, leaving 8 bases of the junction unmatched. The germline gives CDR1 SGHVS, CDR2 FQNEAQ.

V usage is TRBV14 and J usage is TRBJ2-7; D is undetermined. Trimming left V 0 bases short and J 3 bases short, with 12 bases between. In germline, CDR1 is SGHDN, CDR2 FVKESK. The CDR3 length is 15 residues. In DNA, the CDR3 is TGTGCCAGCAGCCAAGAACCGGGCAAGGGCTACGAGCAGTACTTC. As protein: CASSQEPGKGYEQYF. Combining the CDR3 with reference TRBV14 and TRBJ2-7 gives the whole variable domain EAGVTQFPSHSVIEKGQTVTLRCDPISGHDNLYWYRRVMGKEIKFLLHFVKESKQDESGMPNNRFLAERTGGTYSTLKVQPAELEDSGVYFCASSQEPGKGYEQYFGPGTRLTVT.

The rearrangement uses TRBV6-6 and TRBJ2-5; D is unresolved. The CDR3 consists of 15 residues. Germline-derived CDR1 and CDR2 are MNHNY and SVGAGI (reference sequence). Deletions cut 0 bases from V and 5 bases from J, with 13 bases between. CDR3 in amino acids: CASSYSDGWLETQYF. Written as DNA, the CDR3 is TGTGCCAGCAGTTACTCGGACGGGTGGTTGGAGACCCAGTACTTC.

This chain links TRBV19 with TRBJ1-5; the D gene is possibly TRBD1 (5 bases). V lost 10 bases and J lost 4, with 20 bases in between. Germline values: CDR1 LNHDA, CDR2 SQIVND (reference sequence). This CDR3 contains 15 residues. The CDR3 protein is CATSALGGANQPQHF. The CDR3 DNA is TGTGCCACATCCGCACTGGGGGGAGCGAATCAGCCCCAGCATTTT.